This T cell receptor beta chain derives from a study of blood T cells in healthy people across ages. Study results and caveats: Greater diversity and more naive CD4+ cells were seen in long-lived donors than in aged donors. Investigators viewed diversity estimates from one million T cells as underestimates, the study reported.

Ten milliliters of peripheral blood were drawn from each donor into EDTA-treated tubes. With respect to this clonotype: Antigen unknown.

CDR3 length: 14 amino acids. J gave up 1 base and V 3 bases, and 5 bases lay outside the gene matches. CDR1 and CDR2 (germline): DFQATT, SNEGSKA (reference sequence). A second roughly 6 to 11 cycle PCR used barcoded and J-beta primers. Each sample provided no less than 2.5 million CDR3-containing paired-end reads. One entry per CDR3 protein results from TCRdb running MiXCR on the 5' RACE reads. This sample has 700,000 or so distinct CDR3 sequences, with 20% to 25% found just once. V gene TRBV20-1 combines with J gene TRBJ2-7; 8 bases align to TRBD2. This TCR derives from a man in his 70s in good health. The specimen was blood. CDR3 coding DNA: TGCAGTGCTAGTGCCGCTAGCGGGTCCTACGAGCAGTACTTC. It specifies CSASAASGSYEQYF.